This T cell receptor (beta chain) comes out of a study of blood T cell repertoires in COVID-19. Data came from immunoSEQ multiplex PCR; TCRdb stores just in-frame clones and leaves some out. The repertoire holds approximately 210,000 clones, about 85% seen once, with around 2% in the top ten. Residents of around 24 US areas, aged 18 to 89 years, made up the participants. V lost 6 bases and J lost 0, with 17 bases in between. The CDR3 is 16 residues long. Germline V lookup: CDR1 SGHVS, CDR2 FQNEAQ. The sequenced sample was PBMCs or T cells enriched from blood (not recorded which). The source is a woman between 25 and 40 years old who had recovered from COVID-19. The chain uses TRBV7-8 and TRBJ1-1, with D possibly matching TRBD1 (6 bases). For the CDR3, the DNA is TGTGCCAGCAGACACGACAGGTCAACCTTGAACACTGAAGCTTTCTTT. Translated: CASRHDRSTLNTEAFF. Full variable domain (remainder filled in from reference TRBV7-8 and TRBJ1-1): GAGVSQSPRYKVAKRGQDVALRCDPISGHVSLFWYQQALGQGPEFLTYFQNEAQLDKSGLPSDRFFAERPEGSVSTLKIQRTQQEDSAVYLCASRHDRSTLNTEAFFGQGTRLTVV.